Presented here are 5 T cell receptor beta chains from one specimen sequenced in a study of shared clonotypes between healthy human individuals. The assay was immunoSEQ multiplex PCR, and TCRdb's table has in-frame clones only and misses some. In the table there are fewer than 200,000 clones, approximately 92% of which are singletons. The sequencing sample was made of naive CD4+ T cells sorted from blood. The subset was: CD45RA+ positively selected. Every receptor here comes from a woman in her 30s in good health.

This chain links TRBV4-1 with TRBJ2-5; D is unclear. Between the trimmed V and J ends, which lost 1 base and 1 base, there was a span of 7 bases. The CDR3 covers 14 residues. CDR1 is MGHRA, CDR2 YSYEKL, per germline. The CDR3 protein is CASSQVFLQETQYF. The CDR3 nucleotides read TGCGCCAGCAGCCAAGTGTTTCTCCAAGAGACCCAGTACTTC.

This CDR3 reads CASSQDWDRGLSLQFF. CDR3 coding DNA: TGCGCCAGCAGCCAAGATTGGGACAGGGGGCTTAGTTTACAGTTCTTC. The J gene is TRBJ2-1, the V gene TRBV4-1; 12 nucleotides agree with TRBD1. Germline loops: CDR1 MGHRA, CDR2 YSYEKL. The CDR3 is made up of 16 amino acids. Losses at the gene ends were 0 bases for V and 13 bases for J; bases not matched to a gene: 10.

This rearrangement joins TRBV18 to TRBJ2-3; TRBD2 matches at 8 bases. This CDR3 has 14 amino acids. The germline gives CDR1 KGHSH, CDR2 LQKENI. V was clipped by 5 bases and J by 0 bases; unmatched bases: 1. CDR3 amino acids: CASSASGSTDTQYF. In nucleotides, the CDR3 is TGTGCCAGCTCAGCTAGCGGGAGCACAGATACGCAGTATTTT.

This clone is a singleton in its sample. In DNA form, the CDR3 reads TGTGCCAGCAGTTTTAGCGGGAGGGCCTCCTACGAGCAGTACTTC. Its protein is CASSFSGRASYEQYF. The chain is built from TRBV27 and TRBJ2-5; 11 nucleotides agree with TRBD2. The J call is uncertain, as TRBJ2-7 better fits the DNA end. Germline V gene lookup returns CDR1 MNHEY and CDR2 SMNVEV (reference sequence). The CDR3 is 15 amino acids.

In DNA form, the CDR3 reads TGTGCCAGCAGTTCAGTAGGCCCGGGACAGCCCGTCTATGGCTACACCTTC. Protein sequence: CASSSVGPGQPVYGYTF. The chain carries TRBV27 and TRBJ1-2; 7 nucleotides agree with TRBD1. Germline values: CDR1 MNHEY, CDR2 SMNVEV (reference sequence). This CDR3 region has 17 residues. Trimming cost V 4 bases and J 4 bases; bases outside gene matches: 15.